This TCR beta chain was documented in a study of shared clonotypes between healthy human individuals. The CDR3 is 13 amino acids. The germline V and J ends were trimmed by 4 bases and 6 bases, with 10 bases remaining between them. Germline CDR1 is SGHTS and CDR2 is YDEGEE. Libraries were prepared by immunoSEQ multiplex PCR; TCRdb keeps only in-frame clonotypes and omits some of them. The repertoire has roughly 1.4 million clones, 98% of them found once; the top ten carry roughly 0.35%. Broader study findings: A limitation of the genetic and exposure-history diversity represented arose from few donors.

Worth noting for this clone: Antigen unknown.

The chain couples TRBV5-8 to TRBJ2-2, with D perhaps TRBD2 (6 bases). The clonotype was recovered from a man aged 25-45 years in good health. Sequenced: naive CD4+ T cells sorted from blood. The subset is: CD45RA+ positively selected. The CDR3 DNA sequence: TGTGCCAGCAGCGCGACTAGTGCCGGGGAGCTGTTTTTT. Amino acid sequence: CASSATSAGELFF.